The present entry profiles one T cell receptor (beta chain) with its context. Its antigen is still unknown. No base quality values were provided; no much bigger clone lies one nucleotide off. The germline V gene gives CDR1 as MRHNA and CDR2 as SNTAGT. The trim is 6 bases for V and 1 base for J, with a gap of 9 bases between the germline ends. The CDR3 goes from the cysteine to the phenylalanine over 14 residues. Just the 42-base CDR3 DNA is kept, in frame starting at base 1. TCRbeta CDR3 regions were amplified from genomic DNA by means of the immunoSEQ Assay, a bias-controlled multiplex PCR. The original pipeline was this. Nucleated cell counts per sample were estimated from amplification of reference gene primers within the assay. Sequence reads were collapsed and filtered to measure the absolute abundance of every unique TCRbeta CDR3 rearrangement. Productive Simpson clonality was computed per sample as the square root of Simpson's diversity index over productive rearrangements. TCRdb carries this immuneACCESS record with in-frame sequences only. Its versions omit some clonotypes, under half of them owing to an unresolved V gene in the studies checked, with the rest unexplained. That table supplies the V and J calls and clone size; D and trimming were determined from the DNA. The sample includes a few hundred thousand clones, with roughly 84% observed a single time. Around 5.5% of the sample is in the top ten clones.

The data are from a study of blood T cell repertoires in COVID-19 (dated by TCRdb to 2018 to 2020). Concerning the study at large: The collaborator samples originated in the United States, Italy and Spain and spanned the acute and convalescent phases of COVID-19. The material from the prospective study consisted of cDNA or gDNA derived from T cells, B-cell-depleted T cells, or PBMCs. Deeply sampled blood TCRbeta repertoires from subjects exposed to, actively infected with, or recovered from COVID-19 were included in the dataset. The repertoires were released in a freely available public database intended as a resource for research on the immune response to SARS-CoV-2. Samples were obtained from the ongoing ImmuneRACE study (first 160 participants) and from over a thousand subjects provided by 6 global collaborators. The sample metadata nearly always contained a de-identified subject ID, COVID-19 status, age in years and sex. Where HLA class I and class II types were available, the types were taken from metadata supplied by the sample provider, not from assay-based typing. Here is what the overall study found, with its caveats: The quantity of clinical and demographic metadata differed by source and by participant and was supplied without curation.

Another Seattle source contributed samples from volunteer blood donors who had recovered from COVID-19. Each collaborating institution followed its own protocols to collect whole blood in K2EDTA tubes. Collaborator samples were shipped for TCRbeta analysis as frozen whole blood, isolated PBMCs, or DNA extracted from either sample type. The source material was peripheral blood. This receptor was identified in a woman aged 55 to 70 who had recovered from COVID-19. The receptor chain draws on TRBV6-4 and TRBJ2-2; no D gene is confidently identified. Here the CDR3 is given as CASRRALNTGELFF. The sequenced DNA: TGTGCCAGCAGGAGAGCCTTGAACACCGGGGAGCTGTTTTTT.